The TCR beta chain under discussion was sequenced for a study of blood T cell repertoires in COVID-19. The CDR3 is 13 amino acids. CDR1 is LNHDA, CDR2 SQIVND, per germline (reference sequence). V gave up 0 bases and J gave up 10 bases, with 7 bases separating them. In the original workflow: Reference gene primers were amplified, and this amplification served to estimate nucleated cell counts. Sequencing was performed with immunoSEQ multiplex PCR; in TCRdb, only in-frame clones are kept and a portion is missing. D and trimming were read from the DNA, whereas the V and J calls and clone size are those reported in that table. The table includes approximately 400,000 clones, more than 70% detected once.

This clonotype originated in a man aged 30 to 39 who had recovered from COVID-19. Sequencing was carried out using PBMCs or T cells enriched from blood (not recorded which). The chain couples TRBV19 to TRBJ1-6; D is perhaps TRBD1 (5 bases). The CDR3 sequence: CASSIDRESPLHF. The CDR3 DNA is TGTGCCAGTAGTATAGACAGGGAATCACCCCTCCACTTT.